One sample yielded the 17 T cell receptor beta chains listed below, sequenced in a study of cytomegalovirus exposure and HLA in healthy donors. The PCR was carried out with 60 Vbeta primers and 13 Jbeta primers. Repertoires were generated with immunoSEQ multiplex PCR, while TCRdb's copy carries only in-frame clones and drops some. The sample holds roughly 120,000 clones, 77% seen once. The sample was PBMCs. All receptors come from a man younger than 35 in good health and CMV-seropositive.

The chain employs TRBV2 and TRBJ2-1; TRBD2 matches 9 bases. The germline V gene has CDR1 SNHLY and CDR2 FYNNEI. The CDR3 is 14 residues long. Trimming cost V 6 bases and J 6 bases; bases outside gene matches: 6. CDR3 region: CASRSSGVRNEQFF. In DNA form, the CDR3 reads TGTGCCAGCAGATCTAGCGGGGTCCGCAATGAGCAGTTCTTC.

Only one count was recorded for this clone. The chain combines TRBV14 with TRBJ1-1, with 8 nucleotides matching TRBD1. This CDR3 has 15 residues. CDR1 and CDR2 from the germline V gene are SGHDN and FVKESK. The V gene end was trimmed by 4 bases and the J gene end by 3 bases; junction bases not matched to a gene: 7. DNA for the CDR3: TGTGCCAGCAGCCGGCGGACAGGGTGGGACACTGAAGCTTTCTTT. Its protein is CASSRRTGWDTEAFF.

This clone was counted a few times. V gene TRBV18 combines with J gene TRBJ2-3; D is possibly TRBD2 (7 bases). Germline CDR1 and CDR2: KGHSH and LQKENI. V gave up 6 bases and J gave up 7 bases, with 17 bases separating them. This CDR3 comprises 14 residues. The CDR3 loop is CASSSAGGQHTQYF. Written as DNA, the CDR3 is TGTGCCAGCTCCTCCGCCGGGGGGCAGCATACGCAGTATTTT.

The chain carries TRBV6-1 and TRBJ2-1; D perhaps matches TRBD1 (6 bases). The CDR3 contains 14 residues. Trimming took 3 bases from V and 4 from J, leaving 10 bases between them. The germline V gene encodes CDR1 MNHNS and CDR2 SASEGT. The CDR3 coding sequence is TGTGCCAGCAGTGACCAGACAGGTTACAATGAGCAGTTCTTC. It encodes CASSDQTGYNEQFF.

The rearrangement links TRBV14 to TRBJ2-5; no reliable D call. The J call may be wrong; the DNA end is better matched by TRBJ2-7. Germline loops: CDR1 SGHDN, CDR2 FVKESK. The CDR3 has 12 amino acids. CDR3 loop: CASSHDTYEQYF. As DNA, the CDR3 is TGTGCCAGCAGCCACGATACCTACGAGCAGTACTTC.

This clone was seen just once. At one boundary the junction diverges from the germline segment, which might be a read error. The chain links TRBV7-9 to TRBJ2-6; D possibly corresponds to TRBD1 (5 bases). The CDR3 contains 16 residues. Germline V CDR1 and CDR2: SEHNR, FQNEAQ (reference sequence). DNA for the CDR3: TGTGCCAGCAGCTTAGTGGCGGTCTCTGGGGCCAACGTCCTGATTTTC. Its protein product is CASSLVAVSGANVLIF.

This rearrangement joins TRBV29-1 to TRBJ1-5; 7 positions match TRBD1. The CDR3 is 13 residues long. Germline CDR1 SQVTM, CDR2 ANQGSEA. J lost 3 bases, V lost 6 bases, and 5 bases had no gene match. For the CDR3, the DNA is TGCAGCGTCGTTGACAGGGCCAATCAGCCCCAGCATTTT. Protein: CSVVDRANQPQHF.

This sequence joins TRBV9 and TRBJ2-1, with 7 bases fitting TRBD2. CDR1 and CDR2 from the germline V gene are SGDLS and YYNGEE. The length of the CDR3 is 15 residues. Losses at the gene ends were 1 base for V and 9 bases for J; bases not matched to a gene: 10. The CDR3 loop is CASSVNTGGEGEQFF. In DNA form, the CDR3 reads TGTGCCAGCAGCGTAAACACGGGGGGAGAAGGTGAGCAGTTCTTC.

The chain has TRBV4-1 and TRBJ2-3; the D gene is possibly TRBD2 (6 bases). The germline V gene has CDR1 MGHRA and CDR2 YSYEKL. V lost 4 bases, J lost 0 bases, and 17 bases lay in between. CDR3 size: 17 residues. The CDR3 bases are TGCGCCAGCAGCCTGTCCCGAGGCGGGATTAGCACAGATACGCAGTATTTT. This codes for CASSLSRGGISTDTQYF.

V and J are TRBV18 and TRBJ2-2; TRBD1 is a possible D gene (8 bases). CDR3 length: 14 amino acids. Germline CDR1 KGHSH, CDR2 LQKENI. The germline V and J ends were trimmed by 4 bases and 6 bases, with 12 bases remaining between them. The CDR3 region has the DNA TGTGCCAGCTCACGGACAGGGAGGGCCGGGGAGCTGTTTTTT. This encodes CASSRTGRAGELFF.

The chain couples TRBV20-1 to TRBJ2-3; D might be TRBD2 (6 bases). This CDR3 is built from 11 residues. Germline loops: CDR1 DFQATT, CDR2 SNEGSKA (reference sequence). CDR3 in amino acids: CSQGGEDTQYF. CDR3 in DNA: TGCAGCCAAGGAGGGGAGGATACGCAGTATTTT.

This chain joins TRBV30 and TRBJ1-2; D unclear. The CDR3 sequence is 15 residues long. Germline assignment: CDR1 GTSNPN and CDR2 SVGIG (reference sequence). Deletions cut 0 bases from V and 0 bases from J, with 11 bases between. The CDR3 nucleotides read TGTGCCTGGAGTGTATGGGGAGGTTCTAACTATGGCTACACCTTC. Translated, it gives CAWSVWGGSNYGYTF.

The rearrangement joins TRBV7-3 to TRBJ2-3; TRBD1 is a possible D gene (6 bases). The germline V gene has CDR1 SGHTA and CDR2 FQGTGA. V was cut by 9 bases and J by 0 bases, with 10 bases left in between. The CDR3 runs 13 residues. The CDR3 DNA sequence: TGTGCCAGTTCGACAGGTAGCACAGATACGCAGTATTTT. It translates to CASSTGSTDTQYF.

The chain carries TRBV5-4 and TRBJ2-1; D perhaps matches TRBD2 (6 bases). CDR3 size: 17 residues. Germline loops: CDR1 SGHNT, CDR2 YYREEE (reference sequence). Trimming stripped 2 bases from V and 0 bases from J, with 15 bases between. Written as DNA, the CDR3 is TGTGCCAGCAGCTTTCGGGGTTCGGGGGACTCCTACAATGAGCAGTTCTTC. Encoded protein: CASSFRGSGDSYNEQFF. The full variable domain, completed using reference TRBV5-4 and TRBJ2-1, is ETGVTQSPTHLIKTRGQQVTLRCSSQSGHNTVSWYQQALGQGPQFIFQYYREEENGRGNFPPRFSGLQFPNYSSELNVNALELDDSALYLCASSFRGSGDSYNEQFFGPGTRLTVL.

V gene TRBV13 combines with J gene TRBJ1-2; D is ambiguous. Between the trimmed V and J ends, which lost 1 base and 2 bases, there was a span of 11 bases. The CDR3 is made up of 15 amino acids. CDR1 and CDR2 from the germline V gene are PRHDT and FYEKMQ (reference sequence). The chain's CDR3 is CASSLEAGPNYGYTF. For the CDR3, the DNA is TGTGCCAGCAGCTTAGAGGCAGGCCCAAACTATGGCTACACCTTC.

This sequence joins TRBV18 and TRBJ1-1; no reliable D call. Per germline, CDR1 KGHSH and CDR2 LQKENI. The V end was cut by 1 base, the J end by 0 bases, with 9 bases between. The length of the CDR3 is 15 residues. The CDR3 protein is CASSPQGGLNTEAFF. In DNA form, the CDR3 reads TGTGCCAGCTCACCACAAGGCGGCTTGAACACTGAAGCTTTCTTT.

CDR3 sequence reads: CASSRTRQGLGTGELFF. The CDR3 DNA is TGTGCCAGCTCAAGAACTCGACAGGGACTGGGCACCGGGGAGCTGTTTTTT. V and J are TRBV18 and TRBJ2-2; a weak D match, TRBD1 (7 bases). V gave up 5 bases and J gave up 4 bases, with 20 bases separating them. The germline V gene has CDR1 KGHSH and CDR2 LQKENI. The CDR3 runs 17 residues. Combining the CDR3 with reference TRBV18 and TRBJ2-2 gives the whole variable domain NAGVMQNPRHLVRRRGQEARLRCSPMKGHSHVYWYRQLPEEGLKFMVYLQKENIIDESGMPKERFSAEFPKEGPSILRIQQVVRGDSAAYFCASSRTRQGLGTGELFFGEGSRLTVL.